A selection of T cell receptor beta chains follows, all from one sample in a study of chronic HIV infection and antiretroviral therapy. TCRdb re-called the 5' RACE reads with MiXCR, one entry per CDR3 protein. The table lists approximately 47,000 distinct CDR3 sequences, 15% to 20% of them singletons. Input material: peripheral blood. These receptors were collected from an adult who had HIV and had not received antiretroviral therapy, or was an uninfected healthy control (not recorded which). Each CDR3 is given with its conserved first and last residue. Fields, in order: V gene, D gene, clone size, J gene, CDR3 protein, CDR3 DNA. The D gene is left open where the match is weak. Size tells how often a clone was seen (once, few, many) or the class of an expanded clone, and some rows leave it out.

TRBV29-1	.	.	TRBJ1-5	CSVEDGGGQPQHF	TGCAGCGTTGAAGATGGGGGGGGACAGCCCCAGCATTTT
TRBV6-5	.	.	TRBJ1-5	CASSDAIYQPQHF	TGTGCCAGCAGTGACGCTATTTATCAGCCCCAGCATTTT
TRBV3-1	.	.	TRBJ2-4	CASSQDIGPAGLAKNIQYF	TGTGCCAGCAGCCAAGATATCGGTCCAGCGGGTCTAGCCAAAAACATTCAGTACTTC
TRBV5-5	TRBD1	.	TRBJ1-1	CASSGGTGGPLGAFF	TGTGCCAGCAGCGGCGGGACAGGGGGCCCCCTTGGAGCTTTCTTT
TRBV28	.	.	TRBJ1-4	CASLGQPNEKLFF	TGTGCCAGCCTCGGTCAGCCAAATGAAAAACTGTTTTTT
TRBV5-4	TRBD2	.	TRBJ2-1	CASSLLGLADYNEQFF	TGTGCCAGCAGCTTGTTAGGACTAGCGGACTACAATGAGCAGTTCTTC
TRBV29-1	TRBD2	.	TRBJ2-3	CSVEYSGGSTDTQYF	TGCAGCGTTGAATATAGCGGGGGGTCCACAGATACGCAGTATTTT
TRBV6-5	.	few	TRBJ1-1	CAIMTESRSEAFF	TGTGCCATAATGACCGAGTCCCGCTCTGAAGCTTTCTTT
TRBV5-1	.	few	TRBJ1-1	CASRLVSETEAFF	TGCGCCAGCAGACTTGTTTCCGAGACTGAAGCTTTCTTT
TRBV28	TRBD2	.	TRBJ2-1	CASSLRTSYNEQFF	TGTGCCAGCAGCTTGCGGACTAGCTACAATGAGCAGTTCTTC
TRBV14	.	few	TRBJ2-7	CASSRAGGPLEQYF	TGTGCCAGCAGCCGTGCCGGGGGCCCCCTCGAGCAGTACTTC
TRBV12-3/TRBV12-4	TRBD1	few	TRBJ2-3	CASTPTGGDTQYF	TGTGCCAGCACGCCGACAGGGGGAGATACGCAGTATTTT
TRBV28	.	.	TRBJ2-7	CASSFTGGVNYEQYF	TGTGCCAGCAGTTTCACCGGGGGAGTCAACTACGAGCAGTACTTC
TRBV6-1	.	.	TRBJ1-1	CAGRRDLNTEAFF	TGTGCCGGTCGTAGGGATTTGAACACTGAAGCTTTCTTT
TRBV20-1	TRBD2	few	TRBJ2-3	CSATVGGSWADTQYF	TGCAGTGCTACGGTGGGCGGGAGTTGGGCAGATACGCAGTATTTT
TRBV5-1	.	.	TRBJ2-5	CASSFGLEETQYF	TGCGCCAGCAGCTTCGGGCTGGAGGAGACCCAGTACTTC
TRBV4-1	.	.	TRBJ2-1	CASSQPLRGNSYNEQFF	TGCGCCAGCAGCCAACCCCTACGCGGGAACTCCTACAATGAGCAGTTCTTC
TRBV5-1	.	.	TRBJ2-7	CASSLVAGNYEQYF	TGCGCCAGCAGCTTGGTGGCCGGGAACTACGAGCAGTACTTC
TRBV3-1	.	.	TRBJ2-1	CASSQDPLNNEQFF	TGTGCCAGCAGCCAAGACCCCCTAAATAATGAGCAGTTCTTC
TRBV28	TRBD2	few	TRBJ2-7	CASRWTSGTNYEQYF	TGTGCCAGCCGATGGACTAGCGGGACCAACTACGAGCAGTACTTC
TRBV4-1	.	.	TRBJ1-4	CASSHHRSSNEKLFF	TGCGCCAGCAGCCACCACAGGTCCTCTAATGAAAAACTGTTTTTT
TRBV7-3	.	many	TRBJ1-1	CASSLSVGNTEAFF	TGTGCCAGCAGCTTAAGTGTGGGGAACACTGAAGCTTTCTTT